Each of the 32 T cell receptor beta chains below was sequenced from the same sample in a study of cytomegalovirus exposure and HLA in healthy donors. PCR was performed using 60 Vbeta and 13 Jbeta primers. Here immunoSEQ multiplex PCR was the method, and the copy in TCRdb shows in-frame clones only, minus some. The sample lists 85,000 to 120,000 clones; 50% to 70% were seen once. Sequencing used PBMCs. These TCRs come from a human donor in good health.

The rearrangement joins TRBV29-1 to TRBJ2-7; tentatively, D is TRBD1 (5 bases). Germline CDR1 reads SQVTM; CDR2 reads ANQGSEA. V was cut by 4 bases and J by 6 bases, with 13 bases left in between. The CDR3 covers 12 residues. The CDR3 region has the DNA TGCAGCGTTGCCGCCTCAGGGTGCGAGCAGTACTTC. It translates to CSVAASGCEQYF.

This chain uses TRBV28 with TRBJ2-7; 9 bases agree with TRBD1. V lost 2 bases to trimming and J lost 2 bases; unmatched junction nucleotides: 10. The germline V gene has CDR1 MDHEN and CDR2 SYDVKM. This CDR3 has 17 amino acids. The CDR3 DNA is TGTGCCAGCAGTTTAAAAGGGACAGGGTACGGGGCCTACGAGCAGTACTTC. Translated, it gives CASSLKGTGYGAYEQYF.

The chain couples TRBV11-2 to TRBJ1-1; the match to TRBD1 covers 8 bases. Per germline, CDR1 SGHAT and CDR2 FQNNGV. This CDR3 has 15 amino acids. Trimming at V came to 3 bases and at J to 5 bases, leaving 8 bases not matched to a gene. The CDR3 here is CASSFIDRGGTEAFF. CDR3 nucleotide sequence: TGTGCCAGCAGCTTTATCGACAGGGGCGGTACTGAAGCTTTCTTT.

This clone is medium-sized within its sample. The chain links TRBV7-9 to TRBJ2-1, with D possibly being TRBD2 (6 bases). There are 14 residues in the CDR3. Per the germline V gene, CDR1 is SEHNR and CDR2 is FQNEAQ (reference sequence). Trimming shortened V by 5 bases and J by 9 bases, and 17 bases separated the two germline ends. The CDR3 region is CASSDGSRDVEQFF. In DNA, the CDR3 is TGTGCCAGCAGCGACGGGTCGCGGGATGTTGAGCAGTTCTTC.

The chain joins TRBV5-1 to TRBJ2-7; 9 nucleotides align to TRBD2. This CDR3 is 17 amino acids long. V shed 3 bases and J 1 base; nucleotides not matched to a gene: 11. CDR1 SGHRS and CDR2 YFSETQ come from the germline V gene. This CDR3 reads CASSSIGPTSGSYEQYF. The CDR3 DNA reads TGCGCCAGCAGCTCCATTGGGCCGACTAGCGGATCCTACGAGCAGTACTTC. Variable domain in full (rest from reference TRBV5-1 and TRBJ2-7): KAGVTQTPRYLIKTRGQQVTLSCSPISGHRSVSWYQQTPGQGLQFLFEYFSETQRNKGNFPGRFSGRQFSNSRSEMNVSTLELGDSALYLCASSSIGPTSGSYEQYFGPGTRLTVT.

This rearrangement joins TRBV4-2 to TRBJ2-4; 8 bases fit TRBD2. The CDR3 extends over 18 amino acids. Germline V gene lookup returns CDR1 LGHNA and CDR2 YNFKEQ. V was clipped by 0 bases and J by 0 bases; unmatched bases: 7. CDR3 protein: CASSQDNLAGLAKNIQYF. The CDR3 DNA follows: TGTGCCAGCAGCCAAGACAATCTAGCGGGCCTAGCCAAAAACATTCAGTACTTC.

V and J are TRBV19 and TRBJ1-2; D is ambiguous. The CDR3 covers 15 residues. Between the trimmed V and J ends, which lost 3 bases and 4 bases, there was a span of 15 bases. CDR1 LNHDA and CDR2 SQIVND come from the germline V gene (reference sequence). The CDR3 DNA reads TGTGCCAGTAGTATTATAGCAGCCACGGGCTATGGCTACACCTTC. Translating gives CASSIIAATGYGYTF.

The V and J genes are TRBV5-6 and TRBJ2-3; 13 nucleotides agree with TRBD2. V was clipped by 3 bases and J by 0 bases; unmatched bases: 7. Germline-derived CDR1 and CDR2 are SGHDT and YYEEEE. This CDR3 spans 18 amino acids. CDR3 DNA sequence: TGTGCCAGCAGCTCGGGACTAGCGGGATTACTTAGCACAGATACGCAGTATTTT. Residues: CASSSGLAGLLSTDTQYF.

This chain uses TRBV30 with TRBJ1-3, with 8 bases aligning to TRBD1. V shed 7 bases and J 0 bases; nucleotides not matched to a gene: 2. Germline CDR1 GTSNPN, CDR2 SVGIG (reference sequence). The CDR3 extends over 13 amino acids. The CDR3 DNA reads TGTGCCTTGACAGGGGCCTCTGGAAACACCATATATTTT. This translates into CALTGASGNTIYF.

This clone was found a few times. In DNA, the CDR3 is TGTGCCAGTAGCGACCCGGGGACTAGCGGGAGTGGCACAGATACGCAGTATTTT. Its protein is CASSDPGTSGSGTDTQYF. This chain joins TRBV19 and TRBJ2-3, with 14 bases fitting TRBD2. CDR1 and CDR2 (germline): LNHDA, SQIVND (reference sequence). V was pared by 6 bases and J by 1 base, with 9 bases of the junction left unmatched. The CDR3 runs to 18 residues. The full variable domain, its missing parts supplied by reference TRBV19 and TRBJ2-3, is DGGITQSPKYLFRKEGQNVTLSCEQNLNHDAMYWYRQDPGQGLRLIYYSQIVNDFQKGDIAEGYSVSREKKESFPLTVTSAQKNPTAFYLCASSDPGTSGSGTDTQYFGPGTRLTVL.

V gene TRBV9 combines with J gene TRBJ2-1; TRBD1 matches 8 bases. Germline CDR1 SGDLS, CDR2 YYNGEE. J lost 6 bases, V lost 3 bases, and 11 bases had no gene match. CDR3 size: 16 residues. CDR3 in amino acids: CASSEAAGTGLNEQFF. The CDR3 DNA sequence: TGTGCCAGCAGCGAGGCGGCCGGGACAGGCCTCAATGAGCAGTTCTTC.

The chain employs TRBV10-3 and TRBJ2-7; 7 nucleotides line up with TRBD2. Germline-derived CDR1 and CDR2 are ENHRY and SYGVKD. Trimming at V came to 0 bases and at J to 7 bases, leaving 12 bases not matched to a gene. The CDR3 length is 16 residues. The CDR3 DNA is TGTGCCATCAGTGAGTCGGGGGGAGGGCGAAAAAAAGAGCAGTACTTC. Translated: CAISESGGGRKKEQYF.

The chain recombines TRBV4-1 with TRBJ2-3; D not certain. The CDR3 is 16 amino acids. The germline CDR1 and CDR2 sequences are MGHRA and YSYEKL. V lost 0 bases to trimming and J lost 2 bases, with 12 bases between them. The CDR3 is CASSQESRRTTDTQYF. The DNA for the CDR3 is TGCGCCAGCAGCCAAGAGTCGCGTCGAACCACAGATACGCAGTATTTT.

This chain connects TRBV2 to TRBJ2-5; the D gene is possibly TRBD2 (5 bases). Trimming cost V 4 bases and J 5 bases, with 17 bases left between them. The CDR3 sequence is 15 residues long. Germline CDR1 and CDR2: SNHLY and FYNNEI. The CDR3, as DNA: TGTGCCAGCAGTGCAATTAATGAGGGCCTGGAGACCCAGTACTTC. It is translated as CASSAINEGLETQYF.

This clone turned up a few times. This chain uses TRBV18 with TRBJ2-5; 10 bases are shared with TRBD2. This CDR3 region has 15 residues. V shed 1 base and J 3 bases; nucleotides not matched to a gene: 2. From germline, CDR1 is KGHSH and CDR2 LQKENI. As DNA, the CDR3 is TGTGCCAGCTCACCACTCGGACTAGCGGAAGAGACCCAGTACTTC. Amino acid sequence: CASSPLGLAEETQYF.

V is TRBV5-1 and J is TRBJ2-2; a possible D gene is TRBD1 (6 bases). The CDR3 extends over 17 amino acids. Germline V gene data show CDR1 as SGHRS and CDR2 as YFSETQ. V was clipped by 0 bases and J by 4 bases, with 16 bases between them. Here the CDR3 DNA reads TGCGCCAGCAGCTTGGGCACAGGGATTTGGGGCACCGGGGAGCTGTTTTTT. Protein product: CASSLGTGIWGTGELFF.

This chain links TRBV9 with TRBJ2-1; TRBD2 matches 14 bases. This CDR3 comprises 19 residues. The germline gives CDR1 SGDLS, CDR2 YYNGEE. The V segment lost 0 bases and the J segment 1 base; nucleotides outside the gene matches: 6. Here the CDR3 reads CASSVEGLAGVSSYNEQFF. Here the CDR3 DNA reads TGTGCCAGCAGCGTAGAGGGACTAGCGGGAGTGTCGTCCTACAATGAGCAGTTCTTC.

V usage is TRBV18 and J usage is TRBJ1-5; a possible D gene is TRBD1 (5 bases). CDR3 size: 14 residues. V dropped 6 bases and J dropped 8 bases, with 17 bases sitting between them. Germline CDR1 is KGHSH and CDR2 is LQKENI. DNA of the CDR3: TGTGCCAGCTCCCAGGACAACGGTGGGGAGCCCCAGCATTTT. Amino acids: CASSQDNGGEPQHF. Full variable domain (rest looked up from reference TRBV18 and TRBJ1-5): NAGVMQNPRHLVRRRGQEARLRCSPMKGHSHVYWYRQLPEEGLKFMVYLQKENIIDESGMPKERFSAEFPKEGPSILRIQQVVRGDSAAYFCASSQDNGGEPQHFGDGTRLSIL.

The rearrangement uses TRBV6-6 and TRBJ2-5; maybe TRBD1 (6 bases). The CDR3 spans 14 residues. CDR1 is MNHNY and CDR2 is SVGAGI in the germline V gene (reference sequence). V shed 6 bases and J shed 3 bases, with 14 bases lying between them. The DNA of the CDR3 is TGTGCCAGCAGAGATCAGGGGAGTAAAGAGACCCAGTACTTC. It translates to CASRDQGSKETQYF.

This chain links TRBV5-1 with TRBJ2-1; 10 nucleotides agree with TRBD2. CDR1 is SGHRS, CDR2 YFSETQ, per germline. This CDR3 is 13 amino acids long. With V trimmed by 2 bases and J by 8 bases, 1 base remained unmatched. The CDR3 bases are TGCGCCAGCAGCTTAGGGACTAGCGATGAGCAGTTCTTC. Translation gives CASSLGTSDEQFF.

The table lists this clone with a few counts. The chain recombines TRBV5-4 with TRBJ1-4; 8 bases map to TRBD1. Germline CDR1 reads SGHNT; CDR2 reads YYREEE (reference sequence). Unmatched junction bases numbered 15, after V lost 4 bases and J lost 10 bases. The CDR3 loop spans 16 amino acids. The CDR3 spells CASSPGTGAPKGKLFF. The CDR3 DNA reads TGTGCCAGCAGCCCCGGGACAGGCGCCCCGAAGGGAAAACTGTTTTTT.

V gene TRBV19 combines with J gene TRBJ2-3; TRBD2 matches 8 bases. V lost 5 bases and J lost 0; bases outside the gene matches: 7. Germline CDR1 and CDR2: LNHDA and SQIVND (reference sequence). CDR3 length: 16 amino acids. The CDR3, as DNA: TGTGCCAGTAGTCCCCCGACTAGCGCTAGCACAGATACGCAGTATTTT. It codes for CASSPPTSASTDTQYF.

The genes are TRBV13 and TRBJ1-1; D gene uncertain. V lost 5 bases and J 1 base, leaving 14 bases between the germline ends. The length of the CDR3 is 15 residues. Germline V gene lookup returns CDR1 PRHDT and CDR2 FYEKMQ (reference sequence). CDR3: CASSTTEEENTEAFF. The DNA of the CDR3 is TGTGCCAGCAGCACTACTGAGGAGGAGAACACTGAAGCTTTCTTT.

The gene calls are TRBV19 and TRBJ2-1; D is possibly TRBD2 (7 bases). The V gene's germline CDR1 is LNHDA and CDR2 SQIVND (reference sequence). The V end was cut by 3 bases, the J end by 9 bases, with 18 bases between. This CDR3 contains 15 residues. The CDR3 protein is CASSMSRGGIGEQFF. CDR3 in DNA: TGTGCCAGTAGTATGTCTAGGGGGGGGATTGGTGAGCAGTTCTTC.

J is TRBJ1-5 and V is TRBV6-6, with 7 bases lining up with TRBD1. CDR3 length equals 14 residues. The germline gives CDR1 MNHNY, CDR2 SVGAGI (reference sequence). Unmatched junction bases numbered 2, after V lost 4 bases and J lost 2 bases. CDR3 region: CASSSTGGNQPQHF. The CDR3 DNA sequence: TGTGCCAGCAGTTCTACAGGGGGCAATCAGCCCCAGCATTTT.

Only a few counts were recorded for this clone. V is TRBV4-1 and J is TRBJ1-5; D gene unclear. V lost 3 bases and J 6 bases, leaving 12 bases between the germline ends. This CDR3 comprises 14 residues. Germline values: CDR1 MGHRA, CDR2 YSYEKL. The CDR3 sequence is CASSQVQKAQPQHF. As DNA, the CDR3 is TGCGCCAGCAGCCAGGTCCAAAAAGCTCAGCCCCAGCATTTT.

V is TRBV27 and J is TRBJ2-1; D unclear. Germline V lookup: CDR1 MNHEY, CDR2 SMNVEV (reference sequence). CDR3 length: 12 residues. V was clipped by 3 bases and J by 7 bases, with 7 bases between them. CDR3 region: CASSFYPNEQFF. CDR3 sequence (DNA): TGTGCCAGCAGTTTCTACCCGAATGAGCAGTTCTTC.

V gene TRBV7-9 combines with J gene TRBJ2-1; 8 bases map to TRBD1. The CDR3 consists of 15 residues. After removal of 5 bases from V and 4 bases from J, the junction contained 7 bases not matched to a gene. The V gene's germline CDR1 is SEHNR and CDR2 FQNEAQ (reference sequence). CDR3 amino acids: CASSIDRGNYNEQFF. The CDR3 DNA sequence: TGTGCCAGCAGCATTGACAGGGGAAATTACAATGAGCAGTTCTTC.

The chain is built from TRBV11-2 and TRBJ2-1, with TRBD2 matching 8 bases. V was clipped by 6 bases and J by 4 bases; unmatched bases: 8. From germline, CDR1 is SGHAT and CDR2 FQNNGV. The length of the CDR3 is 15 residues. In DNA form, the CDR3 reads TGTGCCAGCAGGCCAACTAGCGGCCCTTACAATGAGCAGTTCTTC. Its translation is CASRPTSGPYNEQFF.

This clone came up a few times. This chain connects TRBV19 to TRBJ1-1, with unresolved D. Trimming took 8 bases from V and 2 from J, leaving 18 bases between them. The length of the CDR3 is 15 residues. The V gene's germline CDR1 is LNHDA and CDR2 SQIVND (reference sequence). The CDR3 sequence: CASGAALRGNTEAFF. The CDR3 DNA reads as TGTGCCAGTGGAGCCGCGTTACGGGGTAACACTGAAGCTTTCTTT. Supplemented by reference TRBV19 and TRBJ1-1, the full variable domain reads DGGITQSPKYLFRKEGQNVTLSCEQNLNHDAMYWYRQDPGQGLRLIYYSQIVNDFQKGDIAEGYSVSREKKESFPLTVTSAQKNPTAFYLCASGAALRGNTEAFFGQGTRLTVV.

This clone showed up just once. This chain joins TRBV10-1 and TRBJ2-7, with D possibly matching TRBD1 (5 bases). Trimming left V 1 base short and J 2 bases short, with 9 bases between. The CDR3 spans 14 residues. Germline V gene data show CDR1 as WNHNN and CDR2 as SYGVQD (reference sequence). CDR3 region: CASSEFRAPYEQYF. The DNA for the CDR3 is TGCGCCAGCAGTGAGTTCAGGGCACCCTACGAGCAGTACTTC.

This clone showed up just a few times. CDR3 amino acids: CASSLAQRGSSYNEQFF. CDR3 DNA: TGTGCCAGCAGCTTAGCGCAGCGGGGGAGCTCCTACAATGAGCAGTTCTTC. The rearrangement links TRBV7-9 to TRBJ2-1; 8 nucleotides match TRBD2. The ends lost 0 bases at V and 0 bases at J; junction bases unmatched: 4. This CDR3 comprises 17 residues. In germline, CDR1 is SEHNR, CDR2 FQNEAQ (reference sequence).